This TCR beta chain came from a study of OX40 agonist ivuxolimab in advanced cancers. The study's findings and limits: On average, CD8+ T cells showed a greater number of expanded clones than CD4+. Clones of CD4+ and CD8+ blood T cells grew by week 6 at doses of 0.1 to 3.0 mg/kg. Not determined was the antigen specificity of the expanded peripheral T cells.

CDR1 is SGDLS, CDR2 YYNGEE, per germline. Trimming removed 2 bases from V and 7 bases from J; junction bases left unmatched: 8. There are 14 residues in the CDR3. About this clone: Its target is unknown.

Measured with immunoSEQ multiplex PCR; TCRdb has only the in-frame clones, and not every one. The sample shows fewer than 65,000 clones, about 90% of them seen only once. This chain joins TRBV9 and TRBJ1-1, with 7 positions matching TRBD1. Specimen: CD4+ or CD8+ T cells sorted from blood, collected in a trial of the OX40 agonist ivuxolimab. This clonotype originated in an adult with an advanced solid tumor such as melanoma, head and neck, liver or kidney cancer. This chain's CDR3 is CASSVRSGGGEAFF. CDR3 coding DNA: TGTGCCAGCAGCGTGCGATCAGGGGGTGGTGAAGCTTTCTTT.